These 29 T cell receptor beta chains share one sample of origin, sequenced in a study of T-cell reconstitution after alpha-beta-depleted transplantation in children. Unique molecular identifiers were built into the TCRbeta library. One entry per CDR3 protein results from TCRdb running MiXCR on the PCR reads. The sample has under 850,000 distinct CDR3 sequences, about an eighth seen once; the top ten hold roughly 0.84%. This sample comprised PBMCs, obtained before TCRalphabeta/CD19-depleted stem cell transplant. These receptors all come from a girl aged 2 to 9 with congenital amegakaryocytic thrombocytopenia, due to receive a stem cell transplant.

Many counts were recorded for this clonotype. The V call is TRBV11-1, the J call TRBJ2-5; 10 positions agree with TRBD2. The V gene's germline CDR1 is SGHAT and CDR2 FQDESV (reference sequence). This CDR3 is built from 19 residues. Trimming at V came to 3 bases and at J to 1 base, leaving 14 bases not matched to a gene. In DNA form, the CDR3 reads TGTGCCAGCAGCTTTGGGTCTAGCGGGAGTTTCTTATTCCAAGAGACCCAGTACTTC. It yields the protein CASSFGSSGSFLFQETQYF. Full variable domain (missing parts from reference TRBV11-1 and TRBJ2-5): EAEVAQSPRYKITEKSQAVAFWCDPISGHATLYWYRQILGQGPELLVQFQDESVVDDSQLPKDRFSAERLKGVDSTLKIQPAELGDSAMYLCASSFGSSGSFLFQETQYFGPGTRLLVL.

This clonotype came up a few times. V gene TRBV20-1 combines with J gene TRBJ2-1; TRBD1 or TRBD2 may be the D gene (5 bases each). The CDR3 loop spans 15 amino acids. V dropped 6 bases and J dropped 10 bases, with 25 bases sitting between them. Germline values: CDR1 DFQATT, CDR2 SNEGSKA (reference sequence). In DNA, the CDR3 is TGCAGTGCCCCCCCCGTCGGGGACCCCGAGTTGGAGCAGTTCTTC. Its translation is CSAPPVGDPELEQFF.

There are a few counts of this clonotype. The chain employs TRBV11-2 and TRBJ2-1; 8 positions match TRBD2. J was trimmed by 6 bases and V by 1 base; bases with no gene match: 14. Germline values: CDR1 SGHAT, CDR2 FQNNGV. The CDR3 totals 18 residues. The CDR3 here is CASSLVSPPGGGRNEQFF. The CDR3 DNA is TGTGCCAGCAGCTTAGTGTCGCCCCCCGGGGGGGGCCGCAATGAGCAGTTCTTC. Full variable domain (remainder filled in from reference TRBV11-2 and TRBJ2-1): EAGVAQSPRYKIIEKRQSVAFWCNPISGHATLYWYQQILGQGPKLLIQFQNNGVVDDSQLPKDRFSAERLKGVDSTLKIQPAKLEDSAVYLCASSLVSPPGGGRNEQFFGPGTRLTVL.

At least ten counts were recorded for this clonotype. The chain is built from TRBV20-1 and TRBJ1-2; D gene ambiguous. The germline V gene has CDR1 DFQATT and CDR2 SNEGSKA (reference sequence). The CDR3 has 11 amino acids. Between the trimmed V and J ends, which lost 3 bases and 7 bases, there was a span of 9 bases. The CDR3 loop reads CSARSGSGYTF. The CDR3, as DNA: TGCAGTGCTAGGTCAGGATCTGGCTACACCTTC.

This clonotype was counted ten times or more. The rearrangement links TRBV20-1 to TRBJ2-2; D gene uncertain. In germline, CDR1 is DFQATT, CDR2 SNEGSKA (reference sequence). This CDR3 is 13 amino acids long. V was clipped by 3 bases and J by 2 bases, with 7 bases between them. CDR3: CSASSSNTGELFF. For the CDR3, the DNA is TGCAGTGCTAGCAGCTCAAACACCGGGGAGCTGTTTTTT.

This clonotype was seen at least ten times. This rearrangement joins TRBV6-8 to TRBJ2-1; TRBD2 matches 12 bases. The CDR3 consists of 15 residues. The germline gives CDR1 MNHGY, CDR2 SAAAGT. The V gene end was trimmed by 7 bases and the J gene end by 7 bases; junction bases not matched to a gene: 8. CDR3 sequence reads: CASINPTSGRNEQFF. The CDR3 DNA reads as TGTGCCAGCATCAATCCGACTAGCGGGAGAAATGAGCAGTTCTTC.

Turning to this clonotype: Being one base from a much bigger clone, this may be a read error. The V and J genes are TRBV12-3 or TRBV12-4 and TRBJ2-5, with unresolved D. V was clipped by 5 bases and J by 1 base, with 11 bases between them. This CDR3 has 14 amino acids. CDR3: CASSSVSPQETQYF. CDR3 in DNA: TGTGCCAGCAGTAGCGTGAGTCCCCAAGAGACCCAGTACTTC.

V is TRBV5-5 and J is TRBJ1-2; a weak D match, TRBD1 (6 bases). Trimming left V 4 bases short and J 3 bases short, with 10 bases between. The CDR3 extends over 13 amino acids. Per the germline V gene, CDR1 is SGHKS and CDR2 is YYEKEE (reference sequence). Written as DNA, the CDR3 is TGTGCCAGCAGCATAAGACAGGACTATGGCTACACCTTC. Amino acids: CASSIRQDYGYTF.

Here the CDR3 reads CASSQEGVAGGPYEQYF. The CDR3, as DNA: TGTGCCAGCAGCCAAGAGGGAGTAGCGGGAGGCCCCTACGAGCAGTACTTC. The chain couples TRBV4-2 to TRBJ2-7, with 10 positions matching TRBD2. Germline CDR1 is LGHNA and CDR2 is YNFKEQ. With 0 bases clipped from V and 2 bases from J, the junction kept 7 bases outside the gene matches. The CDR3 sequence is 17 residues long.

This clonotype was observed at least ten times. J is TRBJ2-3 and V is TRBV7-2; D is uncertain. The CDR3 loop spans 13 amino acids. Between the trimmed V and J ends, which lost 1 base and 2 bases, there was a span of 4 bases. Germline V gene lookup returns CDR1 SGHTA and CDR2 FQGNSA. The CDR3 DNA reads TGTGCCAGCAGCTTAGACTACACAGATACGCAGTATTTT. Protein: CASSLDYTDTQYF.

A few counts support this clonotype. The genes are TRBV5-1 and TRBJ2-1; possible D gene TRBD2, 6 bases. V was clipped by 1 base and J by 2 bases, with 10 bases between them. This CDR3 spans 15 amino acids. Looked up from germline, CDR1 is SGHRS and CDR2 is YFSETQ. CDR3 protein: CASSLTSLPYNEQFF. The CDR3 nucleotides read TGCGCCAGCAGCTTGACTAGCTTACCCTACAATGAGCAGTTCTTC.

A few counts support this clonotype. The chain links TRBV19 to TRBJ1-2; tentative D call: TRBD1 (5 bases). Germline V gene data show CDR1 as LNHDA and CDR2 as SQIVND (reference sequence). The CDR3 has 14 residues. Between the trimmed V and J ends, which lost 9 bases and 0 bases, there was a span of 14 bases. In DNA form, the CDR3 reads TGTGCCAGCCAAGGGGCAGGGACTAACTATGGCTACACCTTC. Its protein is CASQGAGTNYGYTF.

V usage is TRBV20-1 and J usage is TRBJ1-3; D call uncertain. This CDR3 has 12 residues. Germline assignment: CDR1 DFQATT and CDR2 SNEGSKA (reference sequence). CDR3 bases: TGCAGCAGTAGAGGGCCTGGAAACACCATATATTTT. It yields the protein CSSRGPGNTIYF.

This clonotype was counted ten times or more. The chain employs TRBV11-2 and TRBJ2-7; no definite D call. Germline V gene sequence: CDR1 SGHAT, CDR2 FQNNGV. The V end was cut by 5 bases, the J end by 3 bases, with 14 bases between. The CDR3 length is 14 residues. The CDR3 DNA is TGTGCCAGCAGCGAGAGCCTAGGGCACTACGAGCAGTACTTC. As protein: CASSESLGHYEQYF.

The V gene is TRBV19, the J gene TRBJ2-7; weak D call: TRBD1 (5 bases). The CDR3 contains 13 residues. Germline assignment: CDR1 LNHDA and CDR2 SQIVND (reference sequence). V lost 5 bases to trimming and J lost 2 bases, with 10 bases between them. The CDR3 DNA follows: TGTGCCAGTAGTGAAGGGGTCCCCTACGAGCAGTACTTC. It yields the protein CASSEGVPYEQYF.

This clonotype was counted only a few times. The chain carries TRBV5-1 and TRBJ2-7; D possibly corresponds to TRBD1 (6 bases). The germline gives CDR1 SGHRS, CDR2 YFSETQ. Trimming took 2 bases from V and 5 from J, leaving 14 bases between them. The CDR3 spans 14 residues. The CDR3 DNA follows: TGCGCCAGCAGCTTTTTGGAGACAGGAAACGAGCAGTACTTC. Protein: CASSFLETGNEQYF.

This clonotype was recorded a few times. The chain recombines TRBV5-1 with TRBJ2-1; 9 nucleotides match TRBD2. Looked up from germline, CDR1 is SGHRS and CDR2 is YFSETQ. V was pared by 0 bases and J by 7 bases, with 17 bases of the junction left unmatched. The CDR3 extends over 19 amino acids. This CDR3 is CASSLGSGRYRFEGNEQFF. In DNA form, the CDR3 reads TGCGCCAGCAGCTTGGGGAGCGGGAGGTATCGTTTCGAGGGGAATGAGCAGTTCTTC.

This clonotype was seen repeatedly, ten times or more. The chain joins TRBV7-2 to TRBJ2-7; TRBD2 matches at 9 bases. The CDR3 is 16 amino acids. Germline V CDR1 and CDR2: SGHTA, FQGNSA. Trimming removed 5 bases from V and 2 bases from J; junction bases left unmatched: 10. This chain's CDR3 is CASSQGLASGTYEQYF. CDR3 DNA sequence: TGTGCCAGCAGCCAGGGGTTGGCTAGCGGGACCTACGAGCAGTACTTC.

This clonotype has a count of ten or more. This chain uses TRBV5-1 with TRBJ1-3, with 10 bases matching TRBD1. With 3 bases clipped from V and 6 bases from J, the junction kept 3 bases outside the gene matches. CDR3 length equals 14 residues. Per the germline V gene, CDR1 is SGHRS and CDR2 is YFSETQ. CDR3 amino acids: CASSSTGGENTIYF. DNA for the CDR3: TGCGCCAGCAGCTCGACAGGGGGCGAAAACACCATATATTTT.

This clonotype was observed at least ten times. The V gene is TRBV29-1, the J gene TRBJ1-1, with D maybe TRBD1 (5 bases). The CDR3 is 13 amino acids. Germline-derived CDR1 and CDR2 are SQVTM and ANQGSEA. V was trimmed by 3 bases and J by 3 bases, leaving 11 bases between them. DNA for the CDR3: TGCAGCGTTGAGGGGGAGAGAGACACTGAAGCTTTCTTT. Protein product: CSVEGERDTEAFF.

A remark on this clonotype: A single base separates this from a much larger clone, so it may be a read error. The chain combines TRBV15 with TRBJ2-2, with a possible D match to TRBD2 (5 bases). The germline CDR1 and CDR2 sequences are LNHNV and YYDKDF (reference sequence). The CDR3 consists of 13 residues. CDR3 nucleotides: TGTGCCACCTTTGAATCGAACACCGGGGAGCTGATTTTT. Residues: CATFESNTGELIF.

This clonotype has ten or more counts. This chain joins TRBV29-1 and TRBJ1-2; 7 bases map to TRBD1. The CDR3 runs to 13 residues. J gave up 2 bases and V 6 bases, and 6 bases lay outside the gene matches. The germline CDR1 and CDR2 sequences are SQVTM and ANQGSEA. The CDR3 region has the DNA TGCAGCGTCGGCCCGGACAGGAACTATGGCTACACCTTC. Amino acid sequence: CSVGPDRNYGYTF.

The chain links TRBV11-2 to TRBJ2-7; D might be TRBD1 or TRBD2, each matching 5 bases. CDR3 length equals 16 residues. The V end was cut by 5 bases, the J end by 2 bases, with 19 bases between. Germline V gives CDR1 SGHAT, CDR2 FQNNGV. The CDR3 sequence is CASSLIFPGQTYEQYF. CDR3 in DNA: TGTGCCAGCAGCCTAATTTTCCCGGGGCAAACCTACGAGCAGTACTTC.

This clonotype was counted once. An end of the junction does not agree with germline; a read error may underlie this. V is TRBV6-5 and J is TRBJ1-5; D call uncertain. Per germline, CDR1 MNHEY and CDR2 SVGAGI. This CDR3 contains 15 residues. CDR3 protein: CAGSYGFGRDQPQHF. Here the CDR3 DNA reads TGTGCCGGCAGTTACGGATTCGGGAGGGATCAGCCCCAGCATTTT.

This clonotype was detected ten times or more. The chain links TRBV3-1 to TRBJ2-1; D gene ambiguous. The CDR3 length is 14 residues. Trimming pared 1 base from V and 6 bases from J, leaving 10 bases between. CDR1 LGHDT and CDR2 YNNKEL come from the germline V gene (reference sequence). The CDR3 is CASSQAIGRNEQFF. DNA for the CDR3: TGTGCCAGCAGCCAAGCTATCGGGCGCAATGAGCAGTTCTTC.

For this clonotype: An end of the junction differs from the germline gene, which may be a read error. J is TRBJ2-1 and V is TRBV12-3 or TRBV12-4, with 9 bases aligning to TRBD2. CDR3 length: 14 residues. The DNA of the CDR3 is TGTGCCAGTGTGGGGGGACTAGCTTCAGGCCACTTTTCCTTC. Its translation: CASVGGLASGHFSF.

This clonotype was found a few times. The CDR3, as DNA: TGTGCCAGCAGTTTAACTAGCGCTCACGGTGGTTACAATGAGCAGTTCTTC. This sequence encodes CASSLTSAHGGYNEQFF. The chain joins TRBV6-2 or TRBV6-3 to TRBJ2-1; 7 bases fit TRBD2. The V gene end was trimmed by 4 bases and the J gene end by 4 bases; junction bases not matched to a gene: 13. CDR3 length: 17 amino acids. Germline CDR1 is MNHEY and CDR2 is SVGEGT.

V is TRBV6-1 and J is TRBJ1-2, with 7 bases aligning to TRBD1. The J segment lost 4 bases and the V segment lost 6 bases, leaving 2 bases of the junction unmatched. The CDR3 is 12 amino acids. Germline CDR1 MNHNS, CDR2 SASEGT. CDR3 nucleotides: TGTGCCAGCAGGGACAGGACCTATGGCTACACCTTC. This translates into CASRDRTYGYTF.

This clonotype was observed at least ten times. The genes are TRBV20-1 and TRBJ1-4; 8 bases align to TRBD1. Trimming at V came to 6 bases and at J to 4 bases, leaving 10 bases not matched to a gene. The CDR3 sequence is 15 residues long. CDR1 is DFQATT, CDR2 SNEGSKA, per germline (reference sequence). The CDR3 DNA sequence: TGCAGTGCCTTCGATTGGACAGGGCATAATGAAAAACTGTTTTTT. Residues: CSAFDWTGHNEKLFF.